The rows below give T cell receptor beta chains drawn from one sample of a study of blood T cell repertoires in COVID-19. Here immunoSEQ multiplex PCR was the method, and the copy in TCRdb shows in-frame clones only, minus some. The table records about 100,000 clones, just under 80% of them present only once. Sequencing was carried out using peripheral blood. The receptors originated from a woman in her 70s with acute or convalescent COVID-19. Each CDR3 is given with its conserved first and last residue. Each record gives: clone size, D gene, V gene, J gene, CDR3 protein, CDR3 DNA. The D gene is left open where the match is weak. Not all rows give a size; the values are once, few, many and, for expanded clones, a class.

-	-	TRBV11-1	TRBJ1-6	CASSRDINNSPLHF	TGTGCCAGCAGCCGGGACATAAATAATTCACCCCTCCACTTT
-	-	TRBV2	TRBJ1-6	CASSETDGINSPLHF	TGTGCCAGCAGTGAGACGGACGGGATTAATTCACCCCTCCACTTT
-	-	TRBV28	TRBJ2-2	CASSRSPGELFF	TGTGCCAGCAGTCGGAGCCCCGGGGAGCTGTTTTTT
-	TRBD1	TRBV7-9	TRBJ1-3	CASSLGDRVPNTIYF	TGTGCCAGCAGCCTAGGGGACAGGGTACCGAACACCATATATTTT
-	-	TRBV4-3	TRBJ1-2	CASSQEAGMGGYTF	TGCGCCAGCAGCCAAGAGGCAGGGATGGGGGGCTACACCTTC
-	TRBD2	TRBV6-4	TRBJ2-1	CASSRGDVAGVNEQFF	TGTGCCAGCAGCCGTGGGGATGTAGCGGGGGTCAATGAGCAGTTCTTC
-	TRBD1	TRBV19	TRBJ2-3	CASSEQGTDTQYF	TGTGCCAGTAGTGAACAGGGGACAGATACGCAGTATTTT
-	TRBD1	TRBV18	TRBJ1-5	CASSRWDQGAGNQPQHF	TGTGCCAGCTCACGCTGGGACCAGGGGGCAGGCAATCAGCCCCAGCATTTT
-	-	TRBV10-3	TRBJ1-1	CAISESGVHETFF	TGTGCCATCAGTGAATCCGGGGTACACGAGACTTTCTTT
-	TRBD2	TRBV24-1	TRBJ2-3	CATSDPVTSGGSTDTQYF	TGTGCCACCAGTGATCCCGTAACTAGCGGGGGGTCCACAGATACGCAGTATTTT
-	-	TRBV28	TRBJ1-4	CASSVPRGSNEKLFF	TGTGCCAGCAGTGTCCCGCGTGGTTCTAATGAAAAACTGTTTTTT
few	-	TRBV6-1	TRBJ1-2	CASSEAQEPPNNYGYTF	TGTGCCAGCAGTGAAGCACAGGAGCCCCCCAACAACTATGGCTACACCTTC
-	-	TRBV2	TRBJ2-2	CASSGEGLAGELFF	TGTGCCAGCTCAGGGGAAGGATTGGCCGGGGAGCTGTTTTTT
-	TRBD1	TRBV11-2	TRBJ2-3	CASSRQGISTDTQYF	TGTGCCAGCAGCCGACAGGGGATTAGCACAGATACGCAGTATTTT
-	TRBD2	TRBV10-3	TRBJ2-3	CAISWGGPDTDTQYF	TGTGCCATCAGCTGGGGGGGACCCGACACAGATACGCAGTATTTT
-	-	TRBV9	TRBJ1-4	CASSVGEATNEKLFF	TGTGCCAGCAGCGTAGGGGAGGCAACTAATGAAAAACTGTTTTTT
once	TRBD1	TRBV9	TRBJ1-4	CASTEDRDGLFF	TGTGCCAGCACCGAAGACAGGGACGGACTGTTTTTT
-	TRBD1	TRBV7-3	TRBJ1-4	CASSFDRASKLFF	TGTGCCAGCAGCTTCGACAGGGCGTCAAAACTGTTTTTT
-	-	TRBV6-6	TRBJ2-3	CASSYRAGADTQYF	TGTGCCAGCAGTTACCGGGCAGGGGCAGATACGCAGTATTTT
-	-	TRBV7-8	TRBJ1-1	CASSVQGMNTEAFF	TGTGCCAGCAGCGTACAGGGAATGAACACTGAAGCTTTCTTT
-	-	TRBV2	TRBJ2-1	CASGRGTGSYNEQFF	TGTGCCAGCGGCAGGGGAACAGGTTCGTACAATGAGCAGTTCTTC
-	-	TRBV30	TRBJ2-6	CARGSGANVLTF	TGTGCCCGAGGGTCTGGGGCCAACGTCCTGACTTTC
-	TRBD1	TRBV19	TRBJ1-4	CASSMTGEHEKLFF	TGTGCCAGTAGTATGACAGGGGAACATGAAAAACTGTTTTTT
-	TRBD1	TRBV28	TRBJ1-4	CASSQPATGVEKLFF	TGTGCCAGCAGTCAACCGGCGACAGGGGTAGAAAAACTGTTTTTT
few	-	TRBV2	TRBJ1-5	CATNLAGDHNQPQHF	TGTGCCACTAACCTGGCGGGGGACCACAATCAGCCCCAGCATTTT
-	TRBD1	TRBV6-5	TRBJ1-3	CASSRGTESGNTIYF	TGTGCCAGCAGCCGCGGGACAGAGTCTGGAAACACCATATATTTT
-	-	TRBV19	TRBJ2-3	CASSMGRTGIHTDTQYF	TGTGCCAGTAGTATGGGGAGGACCGGGATACACACAGATACGCAGTATTTT
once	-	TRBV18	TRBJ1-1	CASSPPNREVNTEAFF	TGTGCCAGCTCACCACCGAACAGGGAAGTGAACACTGAAGCTTTCTTT
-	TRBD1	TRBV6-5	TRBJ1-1	CASSRDRLNTEAFF	TGTGCCAGCAGCCGGGACAGGCTAAACACTGAAGCTTTCTTT
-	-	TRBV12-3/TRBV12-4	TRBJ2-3	CASSLGGRATQYF	TGTGCCAGCAGTTTAGGGGGCCGGGCTACGCAGTATTTT
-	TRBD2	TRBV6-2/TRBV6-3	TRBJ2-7	CASSDATSGGPYEQYF	TGTGCCAGCAGTGACGCCACTAGCGGGGGACCCTACGAGCAGTACTTC
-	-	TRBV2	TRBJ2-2	CASSLFRGANTGELFF	TGTGCCAGCTCTTTATTCAGGGGGGCGAACACCGGGGAGCTGTTTTTT